This T cell receptor beta chain came from a study of tumor and adjacent non-tumor tissue in lung cancer. TCRbeta libraries were built with three rounds of nested PCR, modified from ARM-PCR. TCRdb used MiXCR to reprocess the multiplex PCR reads, holding one entry per CDR3 protein. The sample has about 93,000 distinct CDR3 sequences; 67% are singletons. The CDR3 covers 14 residues. Germline lookup yields CDR1 SGHVS and CDR2 FQNEAQ. V shed 3 bases and J shed 8 bases, with 14 bases lying between them. The template was RNA from unsorted bulk tissue. The chain recombines TRBV7-8 with TRBJ2-4; either TRBD1 or TRBD2 may supply D (5 bases each). The material sequenced was lung tumor tissue. The sequence came from a man in his fifties or sixties with non-small cell lung cancer. For the CDR3, the DNA is TGTGCCAGCAGCTTTGGTGGGGGTAGTGACATTCAGTACTTC. It encodes CASSFGGGSDIQYF. The whole variable domain, filled in from reference TRBV7-8 and TRBJ2-4, reads GAGVSQSPRYKVAKRGQDVALRCDPISGHVSLFWYQQALGQGPEFLTYFQNEAQLDKSGLPSDRFFAERPEGSVSTLKIQRTQQEDSAVYLCASSFGGGSDIQYFGAGTRLSVL.